This T cell receptor (beta chain) originates from a study of shared clonotypes between healthy human individuals. TCRdb keeps only in-frame clones here, not all; method: immunoSEQ multiplex PCR. The data show around 1.5 million clones, under 99% seen once. Donation came from healthy HIV-negative adults that had no recent acute infections or vaccinations. A CD45RA+ naive subset and a CD45RA-negative memory subset were split from CD4+ cells. The specimen sequenced was naive CD4+ T cells sorted from blood. Stated subset: CD45RA+ positively selected. This TCR derives from a man aged 30 to 39 in good health.

The CDR3 protein is CASRGSYNEQFF. CDR3 DNA sequence: TGTGCCAGCAGAGGGTCCTACAATGAGCAGTTCTTC. The rearrangement links TRBV6-6 to TRBJ2-1; D gene unclear. The CDR3 has 12 amino acids. V lost 6 bases and J lost 1, with 4 bases in between. Per the germline V gene, CDR1 is MNHNY and CDR2 is SVGAGI (reference sequence).